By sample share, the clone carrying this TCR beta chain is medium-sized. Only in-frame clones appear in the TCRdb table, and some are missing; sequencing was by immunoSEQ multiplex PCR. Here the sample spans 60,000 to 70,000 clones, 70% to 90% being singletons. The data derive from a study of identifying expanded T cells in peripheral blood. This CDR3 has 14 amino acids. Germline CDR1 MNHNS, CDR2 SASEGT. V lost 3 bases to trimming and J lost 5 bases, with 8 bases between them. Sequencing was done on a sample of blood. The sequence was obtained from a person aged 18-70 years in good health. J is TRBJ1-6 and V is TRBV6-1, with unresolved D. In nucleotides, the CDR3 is TGTGCCAGCAGTGACAGGCACGATAATTCACCCCTCCACTTT. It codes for CASSDRHDNSPLHF.